Given below is one TCR beta chain in context. Because it lacks the conserved phenylalanine or tryptophan at the end, this CDR3 is likely a read error. These data originate in a study of cytomegalovirus exposure and HLA in healthy donors. PCR used 60 Vbeta primers and 13 Jbeta primers. Clones were sequenced by immunoSEQ multiplex PCR, and TCRdb holds only the in-frame ones, with some missing. This sample has 95,000 to 150,000 clones, with under 85% found just once. The CDR3 runs to 14 residues. With 6 bases clipped from V and 0 bases from J, the junction kept 5 bases outside the gene matches. Germline V gives CDR1 SQVTM, CDR2 ANQGSEA.

This TCR derives from a woman aged 40 to 50 in good health and CMV-seropositive. The rearrangement uses TRBV29-1 and TRBJ2-7; 10 bases are shared with TRBD1. The sample was PBMCs. Here the CDR3 reads CSVAGQGTSYEQYL. The CDR3 nucleotides read TGCAGCGTCGCGGGACAGGGGACCTCCTACGAGCAGTACCTC.